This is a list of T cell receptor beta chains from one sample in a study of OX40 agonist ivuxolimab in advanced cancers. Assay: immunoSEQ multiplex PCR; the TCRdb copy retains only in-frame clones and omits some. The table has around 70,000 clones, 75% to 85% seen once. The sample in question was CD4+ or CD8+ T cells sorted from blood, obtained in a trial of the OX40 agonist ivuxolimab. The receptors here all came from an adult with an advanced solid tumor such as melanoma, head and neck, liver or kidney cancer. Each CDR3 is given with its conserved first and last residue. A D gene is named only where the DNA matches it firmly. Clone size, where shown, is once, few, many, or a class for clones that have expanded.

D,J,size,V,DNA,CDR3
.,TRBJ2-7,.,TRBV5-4,TGTGCCAGCAGCTTAAGGCAGGGCGCCTACGAGCAGTACTTC,CASSLRQGAYEQYF
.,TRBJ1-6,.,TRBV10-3,TGTGCCATCAGTGAGTCCAGTCGGCAGGGTTATTCACCCCTCCACTTT,CAISESSRQGYSPLHF
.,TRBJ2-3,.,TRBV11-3,TGTGCCAGCAGCTTAGGCAGGGTAACGGATACGCAGTATTTT,CASSLGRVTDTQYF
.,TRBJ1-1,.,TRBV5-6,TGTGCCAGCAGCCCGGGTACAGGGATGAGGGCTGAAGCTTTCTTT,CASSPGTGMRAEAFF
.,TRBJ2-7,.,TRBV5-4,TGTGCCAGCAGCGTGGACCCGGCAAGCTCCTACGAGCAGTACTTC,CASSVDPASSYEQYF
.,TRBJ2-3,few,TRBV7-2,TGTGCCAGCAGCCCAGGGGCGGTCCCAGATACGCAGTATTTT,CASSPGAVPDTQYF
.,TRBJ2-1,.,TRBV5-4,TGTGCCAGCAGCGGGCATCTAGAGCAGTTCTTC,CASSGHLEQFF
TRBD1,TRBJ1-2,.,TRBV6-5,TGTGCCAGCACCGAATCCGGGACAGGGGGCGGCTACACCTTC,CASTESGTGGGYTF
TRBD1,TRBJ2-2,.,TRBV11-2,TGTGCCAGCAACCGAGACGCCGGGACAGTCCCCACCGGGGAGCTGTTTTTT,CASNRDAGTVPTGELFF
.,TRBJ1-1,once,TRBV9,TGTGCCAGCAGCCCGAGATGGGGGGTAAACACTGAAGCTTTCTTT,CASSPRWGVNTEAFF
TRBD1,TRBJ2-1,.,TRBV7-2,TGTGCCAGCAGTAGGGACGACAGGGTCGTTTACAATGAGCAGTTCTTC,CASSRDDRVVYNEQFF
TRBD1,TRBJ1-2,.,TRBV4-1,TGCGCCAGCAGCTCAGGCACAGGGGCTAACTATGGCTACACCTTC,CASSSGTGANYGYTF